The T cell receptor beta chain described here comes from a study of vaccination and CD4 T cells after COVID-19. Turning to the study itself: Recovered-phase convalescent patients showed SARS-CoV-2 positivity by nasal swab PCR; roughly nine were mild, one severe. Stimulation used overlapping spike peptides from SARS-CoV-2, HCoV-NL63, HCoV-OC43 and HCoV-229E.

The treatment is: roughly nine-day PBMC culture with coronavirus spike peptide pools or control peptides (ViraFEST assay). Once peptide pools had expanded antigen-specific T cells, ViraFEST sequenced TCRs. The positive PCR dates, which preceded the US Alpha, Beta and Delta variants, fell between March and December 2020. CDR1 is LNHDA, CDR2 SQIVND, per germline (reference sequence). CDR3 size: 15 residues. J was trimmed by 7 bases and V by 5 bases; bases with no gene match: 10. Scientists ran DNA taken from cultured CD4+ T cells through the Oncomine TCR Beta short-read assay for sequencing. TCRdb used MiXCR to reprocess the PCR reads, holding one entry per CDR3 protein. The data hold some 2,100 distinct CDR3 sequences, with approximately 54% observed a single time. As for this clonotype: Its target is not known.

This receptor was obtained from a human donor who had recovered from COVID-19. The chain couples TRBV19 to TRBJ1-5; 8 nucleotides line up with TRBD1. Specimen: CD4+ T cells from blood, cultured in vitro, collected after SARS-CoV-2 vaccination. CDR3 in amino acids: CASSHPGTGNQPQHF. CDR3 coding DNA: TGTGCCAGTAGTCACCCCGGGACAGGTAACCAGCCCCAGCATTTT.